The text below deals with one T cell receptor (beta chain). TCRdb's table, derived via immunoSEQ multiplex PCR, lists solely in-frame clones and lacks some. The sample carries 150,000 to 180,000 clones, about 89% recorded once. Trimming removed 3 bases at V and 2 bases at J, with 10 bases between. Per germline, CDR1 SEHNR and CDR2 FQNEAQ (reference sequence). The CDR3 is 14 residues long. The sample originates from a study of T cell responses to AZD1222 COVID-19 vaccine. The chain uses TRBV7-9 and TRBJ2-5; no clear D. This clonotype was sampled from an adult who received the AZD1222 COVID-19 vaccine. This sample comprised peripheral blood, obtained 28 days after the second AZD1222 dose. CDR3 amino acids: CASSFGLPQETQYF. In DNA form, the CDR3 reads TGTGCCAGCAGCTTTGGGCTGCCGCAAGAGACCCAGTACTTC.